The clone carrying this T cell receptor beta chain was picked up a small number of times. Its antigen is not known. The sample comes from a study of T cell repertoires in cytomegalovirus infection. Across the study: CMV infection plus the matching HLA type was flagged by public TCR beta signatures.

Each CDR3 protein is one row after TCRdb ran MiXCR on the reads. The sample includes 250,000 to 300,000 distinct CDR3 sequences, about 23% of them seen just once. Broader study findings: Cumulative public TCR beta family frequency identified CMV carriers with the relevant HLA. Clonotypes of TCR beta that were HLA-C-restricted and CMV-specific dominated the ex vivo response.

The V segment lost 1 base and the J segment 8 bases; nucleotides outside the gene matches: 8. The germline CDR1 and CDR2 sequences are DFQATT and SNEGSKA (reference sequence). This CDR3 is built from 16 residues. Sequencing was carried out using PBMCs. The receptor comes from a human donor in good health (CMV status not recorded). Some clones in this sample may be carry-over from other donors' samples. This chain connects TRBV20-1 to TRBJ2-1; TRBD2 matches at 13 bases. CDR3 sequence reads: CSARASTSGRVYEQFF. The CDR3 nucleotides read TGCAGTGCTAGAGCTTCCACTAGCGGGAGGGTCTATGAGCAGTTCTTC.